This entry lists 9 T cell receptor beta chains sequenced from one sample in a study of shared clonotypes between healthy human individuals. TCRdb keeps only in-frame clones here, not all; method: immunoSEQ multiplex PCR. There are around 370,000 clones in the sample; 90% to 97% occur only once, and 0.25% to 0.35% lies in the top ten. Sequences were obtained from memory CD8+ T cells sorted from blood. Regarding subset: CD45RO+ cells pooled with CCR7-negative TemRA cells. Receptors originate from a man aged 25 to 40 in good health.

As regards this clone: This CDR3 is also generated by other DNA sequences in the sample. The J gene is TRBJ2-7, the V gene TRBV5-4; maybe TRBD2 (5 bases). The CDR3 runs to 13 residues. V lost 1 base, J lost 3 bases, and 8 bases lay in between. The germline V gene has CDR1 SGHNT and CDR2 YYREEE (reference sequence). CDR3 region: CASSLTGGYEQYF. In nucleotides, the CDR3 is TGTGCCAGCAGCTTGACTGGAGGCTACGAGCAGTACTTC. Complete variable domain (other parts from reference TRBV5-4 and TRBJ2-7): ETGVTQSPTHLIKTRGQQVTLRCSSQSGHNTVSWYQQALGQGPQFIFQYYREEENGRGNFPPRFSGLQFPNYSSELNVNALELDDSALYLCASSLTGGYEQYFGPGTRLTVT.

The V and J genes are TRBV4-1 and TRBJ1-2, with 10 bases fitting TRBD1. CDR1 MGHRA and CDR2 YSYEKL come from the germline V gene. The CDR3 totals 15 residues. V trimming: 4 bases; J trimming: 5 bases; junction bases outside the gene matches: 7. The CDR3 sequence is CASSRQGAEGYGYTF. In DNA form, the CDR3 reads TGCGCCAGCAGCCGACAGGGGGCCGAGGGGTATGGCTACACCTTC.

This chain links TRBV28 with TRBJ1-4; 9 nucleotides agree with TRBD1. The CDR3 spans 12 residues. V shed 7 bases, J shed 8 bases, and the junction held 2 bases outside the gene matches. Germline CDR1 MDHEN, CDR2 SYDVKM. Here the CDR3 reads CASTGTGEKLFF. CDR3 nucleotides: TGTGCCAGCACCGGGACAGGGGAAAAACTGTTTTTT.

This chain links TRBV5-6 with TRBJ1-1, with 7 bases lining up with TRBD1. The trim removed 4 bases at V and 1 base at J, leaving 7 bases unmatched. The CDR3 runs to 15 residues. Germline-derived CDR1 and CDR2 are SGHDT and YYEEEE. The DNA of the CDR3 is TGTGCCAGCAGCAAAAGGGGGCGGAGGAACACTGAAGCTTTCTTT. Its translation is CASSKRGRRNTEAFF.

The chain employs TRBV5-6 and TRBJ2-5, with 13 bases lining up with TRBD2. V shed 3 bases and J 3 bases; nucleotides not matched to a gene: 5. CDR1 is SGHDT, CDR2 YYEEEE, per germline. The CDR3 has 16 amino acids. In DNA form, the CDR3 reads TGTGCCAGCAGCTCAACGGGACTAGCGGGAAAAGAGACCCAGTACTTC. It is translated as CASSSTGLAGKETQYF. The full variable domain, completed using reference TRBV5-6 and TRBJ2-5, is DAGVTQSPTHLIKTRGQQVTLRCSPKSGHDTVSWYQQALGQGPQFIFQYYEEEERQRGNFPDRFSGHQFPNYSSELNVNALLLGDSALYLCASSSTGLAGKETQYFGPGTRLLVL.

This chain links TRBV28 with TRBJ1-5; the match to TRBD1 covers 9 bases. V shed 6 bases, J shed 4 bases, and the junction held 7 bases outside the gene matches. Germline lookup yields CDR1 MDHEN and CDR2 SYDVKM. The CDR3 is 15 residues long. The CDR3 reads CASSPGTGPNQPQHF. The CDR3, as DNA: TGTGCCAGCAGCCCCGGGACAGGGCCTAATCAGCCCCAGCATTTT.

This sequence joins TRBV18 and TRBJ2-7; 10 positions match TRBD1. Looked up from germline, CDR1 is KGHSH and CDR2 is LQKENI. V dropped 0 bases and J dropped 1; count of bases not matched to a gene: 6. The CDR3 covers 17 residues. CDR3 DNA: TGTGCCAGCTCACCACCGGGACAGGGGACTTATTCCTACGAGCAGTACTTC. Its translation: CASSPPGQGTYSYEQYF. Together with reference TRBV18 and TRBJ2-7, the CDR3 gives the full variable domain: NAGVMQNPRHLVRRRGQEARLRCSPMKGHSHVYWYRQLPEEGLKFMVYLQKENIIDESGMPKERFSAEFPKEGPSILRIQQVVRGDSAAYFCASSPPGQGTYSYEQYFGPGTRLTVT.

The CDR3 loop is CASSRSGRLPYEQYF. CDR3 sequence (DNA): TGTGCCAGCAGCAGGTCAGGGAGGCTCCCCTACGAGCAGTACTTC. This rearrangement joins TRBV21-1 to TRBJ2-7; the table assigns TRBD2, which was not confirmed against the DNA. TRBV21-1 is assigned pseudogene status. CDR3 length: 15 amino acids.

V and J are TRBV28 and TRBJ1-5; perhaps TRBD1 as D (6 bases). V lost 2 bases and J lost 4, with 9 bases in between. Germline CDR1 reads MDHEN; CDR2 reads SYDVKM. The CDR3 extends over 14 amino acids. The CDR3 DNA is TGTGCCAGCAGTTTAAGGGGGTGGAATCAGCCCCAGCATTTT. Translation: CASSLRGWNQPQHF.